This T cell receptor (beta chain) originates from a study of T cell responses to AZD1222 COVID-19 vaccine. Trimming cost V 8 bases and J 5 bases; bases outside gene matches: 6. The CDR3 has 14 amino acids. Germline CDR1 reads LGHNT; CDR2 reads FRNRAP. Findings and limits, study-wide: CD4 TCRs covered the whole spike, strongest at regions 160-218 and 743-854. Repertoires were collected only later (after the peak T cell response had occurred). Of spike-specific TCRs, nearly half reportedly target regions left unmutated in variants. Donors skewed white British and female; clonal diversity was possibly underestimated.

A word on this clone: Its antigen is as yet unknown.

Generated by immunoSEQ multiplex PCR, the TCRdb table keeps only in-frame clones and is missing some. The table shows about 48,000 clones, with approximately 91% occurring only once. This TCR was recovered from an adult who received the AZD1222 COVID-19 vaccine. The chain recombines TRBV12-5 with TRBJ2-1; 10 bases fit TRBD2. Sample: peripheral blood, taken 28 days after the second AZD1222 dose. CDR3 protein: CASTLGLAHNEQFF. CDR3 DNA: TGTGCTAGTACATTGGGACTAGCGCACAATGAGCAGTTCTTC.